Below are 8 T cell receptor beta chains sequenced from a single sample in a study of early T cells in non-severe SARS-CoV-2 infection. Via MiXCR, TCRdb re-called the 5' RACE reads, giving one row per CDR3 protein. The data contain about 130,000 distinct CDR3 sequences, about 15% of them singletons. The specimen was whole blood. The receptors come from an adult who was a healthcare worker with PCR-confirmed SARS-CoV-2 infection or an uninfected control (not recorded which).

This clonotype came up once. This chain links TRBV19 with TRBJ1-5, with D tentatively TRBD1 (6 bases). The CDR3 extends over 16 amino acids. Deletions cut 2 bases from V and 3 bases from J, with 14 bases between. Germline V CDR1 and CDR2: LNHDA, SQIVND (reference sequence). The CDR3 DNA reads as TGTGCCAGTAGTATAATCCTCGGACAGTTCAATCAGCCCCAGCATTTT. Encoded protein: CASSIILGQFNQPQHF.

This chain connects TRBV21-1 to TRBJ2-1; TRBD2, the table's D call, was not compared with the DNA. TRBV21-1 is noted as a pseudogene. The CDR3 sequence is 16 residues long. The CDR3 region has the DNA TGTGCCAGCAGCAAAGGGAGAAGCGGGGGGGCATTTGAGCAGTTCTTC. Translation: CASSKGRSGGAFEQFF.

The V and J genes are TRBV27 and TRBJ2-3; 9 bases match TRBD1. Per the germline V gene, CDR1 is MNHEY and CDR2 is SMNVEV (reference sequence). The CDR3 sequence is 15 residues long. V was pared by 3 bases and J by 5 bases, with 6 bases of the junction left unmatched. The CDR3 is CASSFPQGAKDTQYF. The CDR3 DNA reads as TGTGCCAGCAGTTTCCCACAGGGGGCCAAAGATACGCAGTATTTT.

The chain combines TRBV30 with TRBJ1-5, with D possibly TRBD1 on 5 matching bases. Germline V CDR1 and CDR2: GTSNPN, SVGIG (reference sequence). The CDR3 spans 12 residues. V shed 2 bases and J shed 9 bases, with 11 bases lying between them. CDR3 loop: CAWSPPGGPQHF. The CDR3 region has the DNA TGTGCCTGGAGTCCCCCGGGGGGGCCCCAGCATTTT.

Comment on this clonotype: No conserved phenylalanine or tryptophan ends this CDR3, so it is likely a read error. The gene calls are TRBV9 and TRBJ1-3; possibly TRBD1 for D (6 bases). The CDR3 spans 17 residues. Germline lookup yields CDR1 SGDLS and CDR2 YYNGEE. The ends were cut back, 0 bases at V and 3 bases at J, with 16 bases in the middle. As DNA, the CDR3 is TGTGCCAGCAGCGTAGGTTCGGACAGCTCAATTGGAAACACCATATATTCT. This sequence encodes CASSVGSDSSIGNTIYS.

The J gene is TRBJ2-3, the V gene TRBV9; D is unclear. Trimming took off 3 bases at V and 2 bases at J, with 7 bases between the two ends. The CDR3 spans 13 residues. Per germline, CDR1 SGDLS and CDR2 YYNGEE. DNA of the CDR3: TGTGCCAGCAGCGCCACATACACAGATACGCAGTATTTT. Protein: CASSATYTDTQYF.

There are a few counts of this clonotype. The V call is TRBV30, the J call TRBJ2-7; 7 bases are shared with TRBD2. In germline, CDR1 is GTSNPN, CDR2 SVGIG (reference sequence). Germline trimming cut 8 bases from V and 4 bases from J; bases unmatched to any gene: 11. The CDR3 has 13 residues. CDR3 coding DNA: TGTGCCGGCGGTCGGGGGGAAAGGTACGAGCAGTACTTC. This translates into CAGGRGERYEQYF.

This rearrangement joins TRBV3-1 to TRBJ1-1; maybe TRBD1 (5 bases). V dropped 1 base and J dropped 0 bases, with 6 bases sitting between them. Germline V gene lookup returns CDR1 LGHDT and CDR2 YNNKEL (reference sequence). The CDR3 contains 14 residues. CDR3 coding DNA: TGTGCCAGCAGCCAAGGACAGCTGAACACTGAAGCTTTCTTT. Translating it yields CASSQGQLNTEAFF.